A selection of T cell receptor beta chains follows, all from one sample in a study of shared T cell receptors in the human thymus. Repertoires were generated with immunoSEQ multiplex PCR, while TCRdb's copy carries only in-frame clones and drops some. The data contain under 450,000 clones, around 95% of them seen just once; the ten biggest clones take up 0.02%. Sequenced material: thymocytes. The source is a human donor. The CDR3 runs from the conserved cysteine through the conserved F or W. The order of the fields is V gene, D gene, clone size, J gene, CDR3 DNA, CDR3 protein. D genes are given only for firm matches. Size tells how often a clone was seen (once, few, many) or the class of an expanded clone, and some rows leave it out.

TRBV6-5	.	.	TRBJ2-1	TGTGCCAGCAGTTTGGCCACGGAACACAACTACAATGAGCAGTTCTTC	CASSLATEHNYNEQFF
TRBV7-6	.	few	TRBJ2-1	TGTGCCAGCAGCTTAGATCCAGGGCCGATCAGCTCCTACAATGAGCAGTTCTTC	CASSLDPGPISSYNEQFF
TRBV9	.	.	TRBJ1-4	TGTGCCAGCAGCGTACGAGCAGAGAGGCCAGGGGTCTTTACCCATAATGAAAAACTGTTTTTT	CASSVRAERPGVFTHNEKLFF
TRBV28	.	.	TRBJ1-1	TGTGCCAGCAGTTCCGTTGCAGGGGAAGCTTTCTTT	CASSSVAGEAFF
TRBV4-3	.	once	TRBJ2-7	TGCGCCAGCAGCCTAGGGACACCGACCTACGAGCAGTACTTC	CASSLGTPTYEQYF
TRBV5-6	.	once	TRBJ1-4	TGTGCCAGCAGCTTGAGTGAAAAACTGTTTTTT	CASSLSEKLFF
TRBV7-2	TRBD2	.	TRBJ2-7	TGTGCCAGCAGCTTAGCACCGGGACTAGGAGTCTACGAGCAGTACTTC	CASSLAPGLGVYEQYF
TRBV5-1	TRBD2	.	TRBJ2-2	TGCGCCAGCAGCTTGTGGGAAGCGGGAGGGGATTTCACCGGGGAGCTGTTTTTT	CASSLWEAGGDFTGELFF
TRBV5-8	.	.	TRBJ1-5	TGTGCCAGCAGCTTGAACGACAGGAATCCGAGCAATCAGCCCCAGCATTTT	CASSLNDRNPSNQPQHF
TRBV28	TRBD1	.	TRBJ2-7	TGTGCCAGCAGTTTACAGGGACAGGGCTACGAGCAGTACTTC	CASSLQGQGYEQYF
TRBV6-5	TRBD1	.	TRBJ2-7	TGTGCCAGCAGTCTCTGGACAGGGACGGACGAGCAGTACTTC	CASSLWTGTDEQYF
TRBV7-2	.	.	TRBJ2-2	TGTGCCAGCAGCTTGCTGGGGCGGCAGGGGAACACCGGGGAGCTGTTTTTT	CASSLLGRQGNTGELFF
TRBV6-1	TRBD2	.	TRBJ2-2	TGTGGGGGAGGGACCGGGGAGCTGTTTTTT	CGGGTGELFF
TRBV7-7	.	.	TRBJ1-5	TGTGCCAGCAGCTTTTTAGAGAGCAATCAGCCCCAGCATTTT	CASSFLESNQPQHF
TRBV6-1	.	.	TRBJ2-1	TGTGCCAGCAGTGATCCACTGGGCAGGGCCAATGAGCAGTTCTTC	CASSDPLGRANEQFF
TRBV28	.	.	TRBJ1-2	TGTGCCAGCAGTTTGTACGGGGGTAGAAATGGCTACACCTTC	CASSLYGGRNGYTF
TRBV30	TRBD1	.	TRBJ1-2	TGTGCCCGGGAAGATCCTCACCAGGGGGCGGATGGCTACACCTTC	CAREDPHQGADGYTF
TRBV6-5	.	.	TRBJ2-7	TGTGCCAGCAGTTACTTGACCCCGGACCACGAGCAGTACTTC	CASSYLTPDHEQYF
TRBV25-1	.	.	TRBJ2-7	TGTGCCGTCGAGGGAACAGGGCCCTCCTACGAGCAGTACTTC	CAVEGTGPSYEQYF
TRBV10-1	TRBD1	.	TRBJ2-2	TGCGCCAGCAGTCACCTTGGGACAGGTTCGAACACCGGGGAGCTGTTTTTT	CASSHLGTGSNTGELFF
TRBV6-5	.	.	TRBJ2-3	TGTGCCAGTAGGCAGGGCGGCACAGATACGCAGTATTTT	CASRQGGTDTQYF
TRBV28	TRBD1	.	TRBJ2-3	TGTGCCAGCACCGGGACAGGGGGCCCCACAGATACGCAGTATTTT	CASTGTGGPTDTQYF
TRBV20-1	.	.	TRBJ2-7	TGCAGTGCTAGAGACACCTACGAGCAGTACTTC	CSARDTYEQYF
TRBV27	TRBD1	once	TRBJ2-5	TGTGCCAGCAGGACTACAGGGGGAGAGACCCAGTACTTC	CASRTTGGETQYF
TRBV10-1	.	.	TRBJ2-1	TGCGCCAGCAGTGGGGACTACAATGAGCAGTTCTTC	CASSGDYNEQFF
TRBV5-1	TRBD2	.	TRBJ2-3	TGCGCCAGCAGCCCCGAAGCGGGAAAAACAGATACGCAGTATTTT	CASSPEAGKTDTQYF
TRBV10-1	TRBD2	.	TRBJ2-7	TGCGCCAGCAGATCAAGGGAAAGGGGACTATCTCTCGAGCAGTACTTC	CASRSRERGLSLEQYF
TRBV4-3	.	.	TRBJ2-3	TGCGCCAGCAGCCAAGATTTTGGCAATAGCACAGATACGCAGTATTTT	CASSQDFGNSTDTQYF
TRBV11-2	.	.	TRBJ2-2	TGTGCCAGCAGCTTAGATGGAGGGACAGCTGGAGTGTTGGAGCTGTTTTTT	CASSLDGGTAGVLELFF
TRBV19	.	.	TRBJ1-5	TGTGCCAGTAGGCAATATCCGGGACACCCTGCTGAGGATCAGCATTTT	CASRQYPGHPAEDQHF
TRBV5-1	.	.	TRBJ2-3	TGCGCCAGCAGCGACCCAGGGGCCGATACGCAGTATTTT	CASSDPGADTQYF
TRBV2	TRBD2	.	TRBJ2-7	TGTGCCAGCAGTGATGGGGCTCCAAAGGCGGGAGGGCCCTACGAGCAGTACTTC	CASSDGAPKAGGPYEQYF
TRBV27	TRBD1	.	TRBJ1-5	TGTGCCAGCAGTTTAAAAGGGGGACAGTATTTCAATCAGCCCCAGCATTTT	CASSLKGGQYFNQPQHF
TRBV10-1	TRBD1	.	TRBJ1-2	TGCGCCAGCAGTGAGTCGATGGGGGACAGGGAAGGTTTCTATGGCTACACCTTC	CASSESMGDREGFYGYTF
TRBV4-2	.	few	TRBJ2-1	TGTGCCAGCAGCCCGACGTTCACTAGTAATGAGCAGTTCTTC	CASSPTFTSNEQFF
TRBV18	TRBD2	.	TRBJ2-2	TGTGCCAGCTCACCAGAGAGTAGCGGGGGACGCCGGAGACGAGCCCCCGGGGAGCTGTTTTTT	CASSPESSGGRRRRAPGELFF
TRBV7-4	.	.	TRBJ1-1	TGTGCCAGCAGCGGGATAGGTGGAACTGAAGCTTTCTTT	CASSGIGGTEAFF
TRBV7-9	.	once	TRBJ1-5	TGTGCCAGCAGCTTAGCCGGGTTGGGCAATCAGCCCCAGCATTTT	CASSLAGLGNQPQHF
TRBV19	.	.	TRBJ1-1	TGTGCCAGTAGTATAGGGACCGCGCCGAACACTGAAGCTTTCTTT	CASSIGTAPNTEAFF
TRBV11-1	TRBD2	.	TRBJ2-7	TGTGCCAGCAGCAGCCAGACTAGCGGGAGGGCCGGCGAGCAGTACTTC	CASSSQTSGRAGEQYF
TRBV4-3	.	.	TRBJ1-2	TGCGCCAGCAGCCAAGTAGCGGCTACAGGCTTCGATGGCTACACCTTC	CASSQVAATGFDGYTF
TRBV11-1	.	.	TRBJ1-1	TGTGCCAGCAGCTTAGGGTCTCGGGACGCTTTCTTT	CASSLGSRDAFF
TRBV6-5	TRBD2	.	TRBJ2-1	TGTGCCAGCAGTTACGGACTAGCGGGAGCATACAATGAGCAGTTCTTC	CASSYGLAGAYNEQFF